This T cell receptor (beta chain) appears in the sequencing data of a study of cytomegalovirus exposure and HLA in healthy donors (TCRdb year 2017). Describing the broader study: In an earlier analysis of some 610 of the donors, 276 Gb of sequence data and 90 million to 120 million unique TCR beta sequences from roughly 200 million T cells were reported. In a later genetic analysis, genome-wide SNP genotypes for about 55% of the roughly 700 donors were used, and that subset was treated as a discovery cohort. In addition to the first cohort of 666 subjects, a separate validation cohort of 120 different subjects was used. Around 300 gigabases of sequencing data and tens of millions of unique TCR sequences were included in an early release covering about 700 HLA-typed donors. Rather than drawing on any new phenotypic data, the later analysis identified candidate immune exposures from TCR beta sequences and the way those sequences occurred across donors. Among 398 genotyped donors of the cohort, an average of approximately 240,000 unique TCR beta nucleotide sequences was sequenced per donor, of which about 18% were non-productive. Every discovery cohort repertoire had been produced on one sequencing platform. Typing coverage differed by locus: A, B, C, DRB1 and DQB1 were typed in about 620-640 donors, DQA1 in 500 to 550, DPA1 in approximately 600, and DPB1 in roughly 470. The study used immunosequencing to profile the T cell repertoires of some 600 subjects and linked those repertoires to cytomegalovirus serostatus. A later analysis re-examined previously published TCR beta repertoires from 610 or so donors and added high-resolution HLA genotyping to investigate patterns of TCR occurrence. Among the roughly 400 genotyped donors, 75% to 90% belonged to the genetic ancestry cluster associated with self-reported Caucasian donors. Donor age, sex, ethnicity and CMV serostatus were compiled alongside the repertoire data. The study aimed to test whether cataloging public T cell receptors could reveal signatures of past pathogen exposure. HLA typing included class I and class II loci at four-digit resolution. In an earlier analysis of 587 of the donors, high-throughput TCR beta sequencing was used to judge whether each TCR beta V gene segment behaved as functional or pseudogenic. Four to six DR-DQ haplotypes were handled as single units for association and clustering, since linkage in the cohort was strong. The study combined high-throughput TCR immunosequencing, statistical association of individual TCRs with disease status, and machine learning to predict cytomegalovirus infection status.

Library preparation used the immunoSEQ multiplex PCR assay. A mixture of 60 forward primers for TCR Vbeta segments and 13 reverse primers for TCR Jbeta segments was used in the multiplex PCR. The CDR3 region of rearranged TCR beta genes was amplified from genomic DNA with a multiplex PCR assay. Amplified TCR beta libraries were sequenced as 87-base-pair reads on the Illumina HiSeq System. Regarding the original processing steps: Across the roughly 640 repertoires, a later analysis counted some 81 million unique TCR beta chains, around 11 million of which were shared by at least two donors. A nearest-neighbor algorithm error-corrected the raw reads and collapsed the reads into unique sequences, merging closely related sequences to remove PCR and sequencing errors. Alignment of CDR3 sequences to IMGT reference sequences was used to assign V, D and J gene segments. For a sequence to be retained, a match of at least six nucleotides to both a V gene segment and a J gene segment was required. Rearrangements were classified as productive when the CDR3 lacked stop codons and remained in frame with V and J, and all other rearrangements were classified as non-productive. CDR3 was defined according to IMGT convention as the region running from the second conserved V-encoded cysteine to the conserved J-encoded phenylalanine. Sequences without an unambiguous match to a single V gene segment were excluded from the earlier analysis of several hundred of the donors. An earlier analysis of just under 600 of the donors called V segments functional above 56.7% productive rearrangements and segregating when the between-donor standard deviation exceeded 5%. A statistical classification framework was developed to diagnose cytomegalovirus status using the catalog of TCR beta chain sequences. A later analysis assigned V and J genes by comparing TCR nucleotide sequences with IMGT/GENE-DB human TR gene sequences. In a later analysis, CDR3 sequences and most-parsimonious VDJ recombination scenarios were assigned using the TCRdist pipeline. In a later analysis, every TCR beta chain was defined by the combination of its CDR3 amino acid sequence and its V-gene family, and reads without a unique V-gene family were dropped. As a way to deal with suspected cross-contamination and a sequencing artifact, a later analysis dropped 500 to 700 nucleotide sequences that were highly shared and had low generation probability. In a later analysis, a clonal expansion index was calculated for each public chain from normalized within-repertoire ranks of inferred template counts. In a later analysis, generation probabilities were computed with a VDJ recombination model fitted to out-of-frame rearrangements, and the resulting probabilities were checked against IGoR. In a later analysis, hypergeometric tests were used to score TCR-TCR, TCR-HLA and TCR-CMV co-occurrence, with a repertoire-size bias correction applied to TCR pairs. In a later analysis, false discovery rates were estimated by permuting HLA or CMV assignments 20 times. In a later analysis, co-occurring TCRs were grouped using DBSCAN, with TCRdist sequence similarity added in when clustering inside HLA-allele-positive subsets. Co-occurrence clustering excluded repertoires with fewer than 30,000 or more than 120,000 public chains, plus five with anomalous nucleotide sharing. This is the immuneACCESS table as TCRdb keeps it, with only in-frame sequences that have V and J called. A part of the clones is gone; compared with another copy, unresolved V genes explain less than half, and the rest is unexplained. The V and J calls and the clone size are those of that table, but D and trimming were determined from the DNA. The sample includes 180,000 or so clones, with 77% observed a single time. The ten largest clones add up to 3.7% of the sample.

The cohort comprised around 690 healthy bone marrow donors. Cohort members were all nominally healthy when sampled, although unrecorded immune exposures were likely present. The donor was CMV seropositive and was included in the group of some 290 seropositive cohort members. A peripheral blood sample was provided by each donor, and peripheral blood mononuclear cells were used for TCR beta sequencing. The Qiagen DNeasy Blood Extraction Kit was used to extract genomic DNA from the blood cell samples. General findings and caveats noted by the study authors: A later analysis reported that several top co-occurrence clusters appeared linked to parvovirus B19, influenza, CMV and Epstein-Barr virus. In an earlier analysis of about 540 of the donors, most TCR beta V segments were observed in productive rearrangements about 90% or about 30% of the time, broadly matching IMGT annotations. Correlated functional status among segregating V segments might be attributable to linkage disequilibrium, but an unknown experimental factor could not be ruled out. A group of highly shared sequence variants was considered likely to be a technical artifact of the sequencing pipeline. In a later analysis, the rate of TCR association differed among HLA loci, with DRB1 alleles having the most associated TCRs and HLA-C alleles having the fewest. When HLA alleles, especially DR and DQ, strongly co-occurred, TCR associations were difficult to assign to individual alleles. In both the original and validation cohorts, the classifier was reported to diagnose cytomegalovirus status with high specificity and sensitivity. Roughly uniform sequencing depth across donors was assumed in presence/absence analyses, although this assumption may not hold. A further reported finding was that TCR beta sequences accurately predicted the HLA-A and HLA-B alleles for most subjects in the first cohort. In a later analysis, 15,000 to 20,000 TCR beta sequences were associated with specific HLA alleles at a false discovery rate of 0.05. Across donors, most TCR sequences were observed very rarely, whereas some public TCRs were present in many individuals. The only immune exposure information available for the cohort was CMV serostatus. Compared with the 666-donor mean, donors in an Asian-associated ancestry cluster had fewer N-insertions in productive TCRs, according to a later genetic analysis. According to the authors, the approach could potentially be generalized to other disease states and immunological phenotypes. A few of the identified cytomegalovirus-associated TCR beta chains were confirmed in vitro to be specific for cytomegalovirus antigens. Compared with equally common non-associated chains, HLA-associated TCR beta chains in a later analysis were more clonally expanded and had lower generation probabilities. Because counts were too low, seventeen rarely observed V segments, including chromosome 9 orphons, were excluded from the earlier analysis of under 650 of the donors. Because HLA typing was missing for some donors at each locus, association tests included only the typed subset. The 87-base-pair reads could not distinguish some IMGT-functional V segments, including TRBV6-2 and TRBV6-3, so those segments were excluded. The study gave a list of 150 to 200 TCR beta chains associated with cytomegalovirus. Most CMV-associated TCR beta chains appeared to be HLA-restricted in a later analysis, and the HLA associations seemed to be driven largely by CMV exposure. A later genetic analysis associated a missense DCLRE1C variant with V-gene and J-gene trimming of TCR beta chains, and an independent cohort replicated the association. In this cohort, only TCR beta chains were sequenced, and detectable features were limited by the absence of alpha or paired-chain data.

Only a few counts were recorded for this clone. The clone's antigen remains unknown. Base qualities are not at hand, and no much larger clone is one base apart. V is clipped by 6 bases and J by 10 bases, and the sequence between their germline boundaries is 17 bases long. The germline V gene encodes CDR1 MNHEY and CDR2 SVGAGI. The CDR3 covers 13 residues, taking in both the cysteine and the phenylalanine. The retained sequence is limited to the CDR3, 39 bases, with the frame set at the first base. The source material was PBMCs. The chain was built from TRBV6-5 and TRBJ2-3; the D region possibly corresponds to TRBD1 (6 bases align). The TCR comes from a woman aged 55-75 years in good health and CMV-seropositive. The nucleotide sequence reads TGTGCCAGCAGCTCTAACCAGGGGTTCCCGCAGTATTTT. It is translated as CASSSNQGFPQYF.